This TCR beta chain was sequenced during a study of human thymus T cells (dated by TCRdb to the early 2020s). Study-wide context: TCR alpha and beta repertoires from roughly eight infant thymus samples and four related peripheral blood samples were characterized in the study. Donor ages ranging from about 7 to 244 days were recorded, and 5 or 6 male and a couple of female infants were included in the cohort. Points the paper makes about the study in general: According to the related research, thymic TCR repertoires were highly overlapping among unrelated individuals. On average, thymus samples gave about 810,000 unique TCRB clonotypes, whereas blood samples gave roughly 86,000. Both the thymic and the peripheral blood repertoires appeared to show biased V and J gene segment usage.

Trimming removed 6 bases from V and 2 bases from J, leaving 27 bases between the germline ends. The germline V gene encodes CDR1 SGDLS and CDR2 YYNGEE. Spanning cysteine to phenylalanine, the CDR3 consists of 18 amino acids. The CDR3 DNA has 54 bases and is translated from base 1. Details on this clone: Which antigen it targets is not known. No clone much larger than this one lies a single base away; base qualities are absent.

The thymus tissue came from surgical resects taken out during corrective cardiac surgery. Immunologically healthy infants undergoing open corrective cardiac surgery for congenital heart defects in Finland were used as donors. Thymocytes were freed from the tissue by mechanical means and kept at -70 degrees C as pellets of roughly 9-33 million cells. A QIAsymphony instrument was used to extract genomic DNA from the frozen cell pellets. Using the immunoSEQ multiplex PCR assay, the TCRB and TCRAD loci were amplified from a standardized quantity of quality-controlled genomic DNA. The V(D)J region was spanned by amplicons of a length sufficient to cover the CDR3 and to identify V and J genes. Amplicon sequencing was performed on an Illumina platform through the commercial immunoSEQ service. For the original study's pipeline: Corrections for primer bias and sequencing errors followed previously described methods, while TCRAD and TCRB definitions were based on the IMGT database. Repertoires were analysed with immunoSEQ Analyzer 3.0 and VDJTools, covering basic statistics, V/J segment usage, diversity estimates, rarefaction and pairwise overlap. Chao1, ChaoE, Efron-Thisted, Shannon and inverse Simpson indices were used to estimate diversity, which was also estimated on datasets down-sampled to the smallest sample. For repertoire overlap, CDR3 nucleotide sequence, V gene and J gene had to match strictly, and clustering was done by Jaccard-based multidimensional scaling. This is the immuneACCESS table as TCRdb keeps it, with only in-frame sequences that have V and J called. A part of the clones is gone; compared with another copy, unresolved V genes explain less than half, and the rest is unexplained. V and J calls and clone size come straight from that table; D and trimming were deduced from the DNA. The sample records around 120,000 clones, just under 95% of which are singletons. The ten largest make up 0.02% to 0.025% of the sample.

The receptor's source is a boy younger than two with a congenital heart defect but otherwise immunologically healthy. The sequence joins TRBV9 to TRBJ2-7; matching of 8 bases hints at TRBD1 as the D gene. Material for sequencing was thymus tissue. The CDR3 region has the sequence CASTTSKQGGGTPYEQYF. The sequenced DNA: TGTGCCAGCACCACCTCCAAACAGGGGGGGGGTACCCCCTACGAGCAGTACTTC.